Listed below are T cell receptor beta chains from one sample, sequenced in a study of technical replicates of blood from several donors. Generated by immunoSEQ multiplex PCR, the TCRdb table keeps only in-frame clones and is missing some. The table shows 60,000 to 85,000 clones, with 90% to 95% occurring only once. Specimen: T cells isolated from PBMCs. The receptors stem from a human donor in good health. The CDR3 runs from the conserved cysteine through the conserved F or W. A D gene is named only where the DNA matches it firmly. Not all rows give a size; the values are once, few, many and, for expanded clones, a class.

cdr3_aa	cdr3_nt	d_call	v_call	j_call	clone_size
CASNSGAGDEQYF	TGTGCCAGCAATTCTGGAGCGGGAGACGAGCAGTACTTC	TRBD2	TRBV6-5	TRBJ2-7	NA
CASSPNTGQYNEQFF	TGTGCCAGCTCACCTAACACAGGACAGTACAATGAGCAGTTCTTC	NA	TRBV18	TRBJ2-1	NA
CASSQDVAGVFEQYF	TGTGCCAGCAGCCAAGACGTAGCGGGAGTATTCGAGCAGTACTTC	TRBD2	TRBV4-2	TRBJ2-7	NA
CSVDGTSVYNEQFF	TGCAGCGTCGACGGGACTAGCGTTTACAATGAGCAGTTCTTC	TRBD2	TRBV29-1	TRBJ2-1	NA
CASSFLSGELFF	TGTGCCAGCAGTTTTCTTAGCGGGGAGCTGTTTTTT	NA	TRBV27	TRBJ2-2	once
CASRSGLAGLGEQFF	TGTGCCAGCAGGTCAGGACTAGCGGGTTTAGGGGAGCAGTTCTTC	TRBD2	TRBV7-2	TRBJ2-1	NA
CASKVLGGGGQFF	TGTGCCAGCAAGGTTCTAGGTGGGGGGGGGCAGTTCTTC	TRBD2	TRBV2	TRBJ2-1	NA
CASSLMGQDTEAFF	TGTGCCAGCAGCTTAATGGGACAGGACACTGAAGCTTTCTTT	TRBD1	TRBV7-3	TRBJ1-1	NA
CASSPPSTTTYEQYF	TGTGCCAGCAGCCCCCCGTCGACTACCACCTACGAGCAGTACTTC	NA	TRBV13	TRBJ2-7	NA
CASGLGDTSEAFF	TGTGCTAGTGGTTTAGGGGATACGTCTGAAGCTTTCTTT	NA	TRBV12-5	TRBJ1-1	NA
CASSYSPRGNEKLFF	TGTGCCAGCAGTTACTCTCCCAGGGGCAATGAAAAACTGTTTTTT	NA	TRBV6-5	TRBJ1-4	NA
CASSLMSEDTEAFF	TGTGCCAGCAGCTTAATGTCGGAGGACACTGAAGCTTTCTTT	NA	TRBV7-8	TRBJ1-1	NA
CASSEGGQGALTEAFF	TGTGCCAGCAGCGAAGGGGGACAGGGGGCACTCACTGAAGCTTTCTTT	TRBD1	TRBV7-9	TRBJ1-1	once
CAWTRQTGNEQYF	TGTGCCTGGACTCGACAGACGGGCAACGAGCAGTACTTC	NA	TRBV30	TRBJ2-7	NA
CASSFSTSGYSYEQYF	TGTGCCAGCAGTTTCTCTACTAGCGGGTACTCCTACGAGCAGTACTTC	TRBD2	TRBV28	TRBJ2-7	NA
CASRGTGDYEQYF	TGTGCCAGCAGGGGGACAGGGGACTACGAGCAGTACTTC	TRBD1	TRBV6-1	TRBJ2-7	NA
CASSPHGTGSYEQYF	TGTGCCAGCAGTCCACACGGGACAGGGTCCTACGAGCAGTACTTC	TRBD1	TRBV6-5	TRBJ2-7	NA
CATTLVARGEQFF	TGTGCCACCACCCTGGTGGCTAGGGGTGAGCAGTTCTTC	NA	TRBV19	TRBJ2-1	once
CASSLEPGQGRAFF	TGTGCCAGCAGCTTGGAACCGGGACAGGGGAGAGCTTTCTTT	TRBD1	TRBV11-2	TRBJ1-1	NA
CASSSRTGGAGMNTEAFF	TGTGCCAGCAGCTCGAGGACAGGGGGCGCGGGGATGAACACTGAAGCTTTCTTT	TRBD1	TRBV9	TRBJ1-1	NA
CASSEGHLGYTF	TGTGCCAGCAGTGAGGGACATCTTGGCTACACCTTC	NA	TRBV25-1	TRBJ1-2	NA
CASSSTSGGITYNEQFF	TGTGCCAGCAGTTCAACTAGCGGGGGGATAACCTACAATGAGCAGTTCTTC	TRBD2	TRBV9	TRBJ2-1	NA
CAWDSVKETQYF	TGTGCCTGGGACAGTGTAAAAGAGACCCAGTACTTC	NA	TRBV30	TRBJ2-5	NA
CASSRGQGAYEQYF	TGTGCCAGCAGCCGAGGACAGGGGGCCTACGAGCAGTACTTC	TRBD1	TRBV7-3	TRBJ2-7	NA
CASNQGGSAQPQHF	TGTGCCAGTAACCAGGGAGGGTCGGCTCAGCCCCAGCATTTT	NA	TRBV19	TRBJ1-5	few
CASSQGVALNPHTQYF	TGTGCCAGCAGCCAAGGAGTAGCCCTAAACCCACATACGCAGTATTTT	NA	TRBV4-2	TRBJ2-3	NA
CASSSEGAYNEQFF	TGTGCCAGCAGCTCGGAGGGGGCGTACAATGAGCAGTTCTTC	NA	TRBV9	TRBJ2-1	NA
CASSLVGVLGQETQYF	TGTGCCAGCAGCTTAGTCGGGGTATTAGGACAAGAGACCCAGTACTTC	NA	TRBV7-9	TRBJ2-5	NA
CASSEMRNTGELFF	TGTGCCAGCAGTGAGATGAGGAACACCGGGGAGCTGTTTTTT	NA	TRBV2	TRBJ2-2	NA
CASLEQGALRDTEAFF	TGTGCCAGCTTGGAACAGGGGGCGCTTCGGGACACTGAAGCTTTCTTT	TRBD1	TRBV5-6	TRBJ1-1	NA
CASSQAGQGGSGANVLTF	TGCGCCAGCAGCCAAGCCGGACAGGGTGGCTCTGGGGCCAACGTCCTGACTTTC	TRBD1	TRBV4-3	TRBJ2-6	NA
CASSPDRENTEAFF	TGTGCCAGCAGTCCGGACAGGGAGAACACTGAAGCTTTCTTT	TRBD1	TRBV27	TRBJ1-1	NA
CASSLDRGTGGGYTF	TGTGCCAGCAGCTTAGATCGCGGGACAGGGGGCGGCTACACCTTC	TRBD1	TRBV11-2	TRBJ1-2	NA
CASSRSAYEQYF	TGTGCCAGCAGTCGGTCCGCCTACGAGCAGTACTTC	NA	TRBV28	TRBJ2-7	NA
CASSLAGATNEQFF	TGTGCCAGCAGCTTAGCGGGAGCCACGAATGAGCAGTTCTTC	NA	TRBV11-3	TRBJ2-1	NA